This T cell receptor (beta chain) was found in a study of shared clonotypes between healthy human individuals. Between the trimmed V and J ends, which lost 8 bases and 12 bases, there was a span of 14 bases. CDR1 and CDR2 (germline): MNHEY, SVGAGI. This CDR3 is 11 amino acids long. Authors' analysis steps: Filtering differed for immunoSEQ, which gave only junction sequences without quality scores. Clones were read by immunoSEQ multiplex PCR, and TCRdb kept only the in-frame ones, dropping some. V, J and clone size were drawn from that table, and D and trimming were deduced from the DNA. The data show around 430,000 clones, with roughly three quarters seen just once and 13% held by the top ten. Donors were healthy HIV-negative adults without recent acute infections or vaccinations. Every donor, a Caucasian adult, lived in Nashville, Tennessee.

Material for sequencing was PBMCs. The TCR originated in a woman between 40 and 55 years old in good health. Some clones in this sample may be carry-over from other donors' samples. This rearrangement joins TRBV6-5 to TRBJ2-1; either TRBD1 or TRBD2 may fit D (6 bases each). CDR3 sequence (DNA): TGTGCCAGCGGGGGGCGGGATTGGCAGTTCTTC. Encoded protein: CASGGRDWQFF.